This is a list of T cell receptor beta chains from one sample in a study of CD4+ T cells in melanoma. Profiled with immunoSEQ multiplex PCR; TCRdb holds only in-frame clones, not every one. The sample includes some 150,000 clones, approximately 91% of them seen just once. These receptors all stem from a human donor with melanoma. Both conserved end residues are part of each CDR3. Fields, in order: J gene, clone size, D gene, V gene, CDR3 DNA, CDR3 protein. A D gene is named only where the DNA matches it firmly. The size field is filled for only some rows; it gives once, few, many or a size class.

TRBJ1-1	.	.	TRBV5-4	TGTGCCAGCAGCTTCGACAGAAACACTGAAGCTTTCTTT	CASSFDRNTEAFF
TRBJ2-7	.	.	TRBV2	TGTGCCAGCGGCCTTTTCTACGAGCAGTACTTC	CASGLFYEQYF
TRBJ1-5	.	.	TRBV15	TGTGCCACCAGCAGAGATCGGGCGTCGAATCAGCCCCAGCATTTT	CATSRDRASNQPQHF
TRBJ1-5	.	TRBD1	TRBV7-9	TGTGCCAGCAGCACGGGACAGTATCAGCCCCAGCATTTT	CASSTGQYQPQHF
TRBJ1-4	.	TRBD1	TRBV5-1	TGCGCCAGCAGCTTGAACCGACAGGGACGCGAAAAACTGTTTTTT	CASSLNRQGREKLFF
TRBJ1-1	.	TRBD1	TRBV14	TGTGCCAGCAGCCAAGATCAGCCAGGACAGGGATCAAACACTGAAGCTTTCTTT	CASSQDQPGQGSNTEAFF
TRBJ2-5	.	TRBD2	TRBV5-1	TGCGCCAGCAGCCCGGGGACTAGCGGGGGAGGGGAGACCCAGTACTTC	CASSPGTSGGGETQYF
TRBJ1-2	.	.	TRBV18	TGTGCCAGCTCACCGGCCGCGACCAATGGCTACACCTTC	CASSPAATNGYTF
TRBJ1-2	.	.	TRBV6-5	TGTGCCAGCAGTTACCAAGGGTCGTTGAGCTATGGCTACACCTTC	CASSYQGSLSYGYTF
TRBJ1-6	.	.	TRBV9	TGTGCCAGCAGCGTAGACAGGTTGAATTCACCCCTCCACTTT	CASSVDRLNSPLHF
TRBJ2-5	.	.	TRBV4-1	TGCGCCAGCAGCCAGACGATCCAGGGTCGGGAGACCCAGTACTTC	CASSQTIQGRETQYF
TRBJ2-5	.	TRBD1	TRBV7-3	TGTGCCAGCAGTCGACAGGGGCCGGGGGAGACCCAGTACTTC	CASSRQGPGETQYF
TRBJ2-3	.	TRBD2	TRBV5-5	TGTGCCAGCAGCTTTCGGGGGGAAAGCACAGATACGCAGTATTTT	CASSFRGESTDTQYF
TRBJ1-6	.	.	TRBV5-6	TGTGCCAGCAGCTTGTCGTCAGCGCGTCCACCCCTCCACTTT	CASSLSSARPPLHF
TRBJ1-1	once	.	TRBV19	TGTGCCAGTAGTAGTCGTTATGCGGGGACCGCCGGAATCACTGAAGCTTTCTTT	CASSSRYAGTAGITEAFF
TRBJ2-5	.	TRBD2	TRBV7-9	TGTGCCAGCAGCACCGGGACTAGCGGGGAGCAGACCCAGTACTTC	CASSTGTSGEQTQYF
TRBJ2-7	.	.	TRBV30	TGTGCCTGGAGTTTCGGGACGGCGAGGTACGAGCAGTACTTC	CAWSFGTARYEQYF
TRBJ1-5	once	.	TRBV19	TGTGCCACCAGTATGGGCCAGCGCTTCAATCAGCCCCAGCATTTT	CATSMGQRFNQPQHF
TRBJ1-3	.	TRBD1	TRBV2	TGTGCCAGCGGCGCGGGGACAGCAGGAAACACCATATATTTT	CASGAGTAGNTIYF